The entry below gives a single TCR beta chain sequence along with its context. Its antigen is not known. The data were taken from a study of blood T cells in healthy people across ages. This CDR3 has 16 residues. From germline, CDR1 is MNHEY and CDR2 SVGEGT. Trimming pared 4 bases from V and 2 bases from J, leaving 16 bases between. For the second PCR, which ran for 7 to 11 cycles, a sample-barcoded 5' primer and a J-beta primer mix were used. TCRdb independently ran MiXCR on the 5' RACE reads; one entry per CDR3 protein. The sample has 850,000 to 1,000,000 distinct CDR3 sequences, roughly 51% seen once. The study's findings and limits: Age showed a roughly linear inverse relationship with TCR beta diversity per million T cells. Higher diversity and more naive CD4+ cells were features of long-lived donors, compared to aged donors.

The specimen was blood. The TCR sequence derives from a woman aged 60-75 years in good health. J is TRBJ2-3 and V is TRBV6-2 or TRBV6-3; perhaps TRBD2 as D (6 bases). CDR3 in amino acids: CASSSTLTSITDTQYF. DNA of the CDR3: TGTGCCAGCAGTTCTACCCTGACTAGTATCACAGATACGCAGTATTTT.